Reported below is one T cell receptor (beta chain). This record comes from a study of blood T cell repertoires in COVID-19. About the study: Samples came from the United States, Italy and Spain, spanning acute and convalescent COVID-19. Sample material is recorded as cDNA or gDNA derived from T cells, B-cell-depleted T cells, or PBMCs.

Germline V CDR1 and CDR2: MRHNA, SNTAGT. V lost 6 bases, J lost 5 bases, and 6 bases stayed unmatched. The CDR3 is 15 amino acids. Per the original methods: Amplification of reference gene primers provided the estimated nucleated cell counts. Sequencing was performed with immunoSEQ multiplex PCR; in TCRdb, only in-frame clones are kept and a portion is missing. The V and J calls and clone size come from that table; D and trimming were worked out from the DNA. Here the sample spans roughly 200,000 clones, around nine tenths being singletons. The receptor's source is a woman between 18 and 29 years old who had recovered from COVID-19. The sequenced sample was peripheral blood. V gene TRBV6-4 combines with J gene TRBJ1-6; 8 bases align to TRBD1. CDR3 amino acids: CASSPGTGDNSPLHF. The CDR3 nucleotides are TGTGCCAGCAGCCCCGGGACAGGCGATAATTCACCCCTCCACTTT.